This TCR beta chain was sequenced for a study of T cells in tuberculosis (dated by TCRdb to the late 2010s). Concerning the study at large: The study combined CD1B tetramers and high-throughput TCR immunosequencing to characterize T cells specific for the mycobacterial lipid antigen glucose monomycolate (GMM). With ten people per group, a South African clinical cohort compared IGRA-negative adolescents, IGRA-positive adolescents with latent tuberculosis, and adults with active tuberculosis. PBMC from active tuberculosis patients were archived either before standard anti-tuberculosis treatment began or within 7 days of its start. Broader findings and caveats from the paper: Clinical samples were selected based on the availability of cryopreserved specimens, with adults included as active tuberculosis cases and adolescents included as controls. Compared with IGRA-negative controls, TCR-alpha repertoires from active tuberculosis had smaller mean NN-distances to GMM-specific TCRs, which suggests clonal expansion of these TCRs. An accuracy of around 88% (AUROC 0.85 to 0.95) was reached by a classifier using the diverse GMM-specific repertoire, compared with approximately 70% accuracy when GEM motif frequencies were used. The smaller NN-distances were partly driven by shorter CDR3-alpha lengths in active tuberculosis patients, and the difference for TCR-beta did not reach statistical significance.

Sample time point, as interpreted from the label and publication: new active TB diagnosis, blood taken before or within 7 days of starting treatment. Patients with active tuberculosis were defined as newly diagnosed, HIV-seronegative South African adults aged 18 years or older. Confirmation of active tuberculosis came from positive sputum smear microscopy and/or a positive M. tuberculosis culture. Unsorted cryopreserved PBMC were immunosequenced, covering on average about 100,000 T cells per clinical donor. The immunoSEQ multiplex PCR assay was used to generate TCR libraries, with TCR-beta and/or TCR-alpha/delta assays applied to each sample. The amplified TCR libraries were sequenced on the Illumina high-throughput platform. Per the original workflow: Clustering and dimensionality reduction relied on pairwise TCRdist distances among GMM-specific receptors from T cells that were either sorted ex vivo or expanded in vitro. Each clinical repertoire received a mean NN-distance score, defined as the average TCRdist to the nearest 10% of tetramer-positive reference sequences. GEM TCR motif frequency was calculated as the fraction of unique TCRs that matched known GEM sequences in V/J usage and CDR3 length. Active tuberculosis was classified by linear discriminant analysis with leave-one-out cross-validation, implemented in scikit-learn. The clones in this table, taken by TCRdb from immuneACCESS, are in-frame only. Not every clone is retained; where verified, under half of the shortfall comes from an unresolved V gene, and the cause of the rest is unknown. That table gives V, J and clone size, and the DNA gave D and trimming. A total of more than 20,000 clones appear in this sample, under 85% of them only once. The ten biggest clones cover 15% of the sample.

Reading the germline V gene gives CDR1 MNHEY and CDR2 SVGAGI. At the junction V is shortened by 7 bases and J by 4 bases; bases outside the gene matches: 11. The CDR3 covers 15 residues, taking in both the cysteine and the phenylalanine. The read is trimmed to its CDR3 DNA, 45 bases read in frame from base 1. Worth noting for this clone: Its target antigen remains unknown. Base quality data are lacking; no much larger clone is found one base away.

The sample in question was PBMCs, obtained at tuberculosis diagnosis. Rearrangement joined TRBV6-5 to TRBJ1-1, and 8 bases in between align with TRBD1. This receptor was obtained from an adult with tuberculosis. DNA sequence: TGTGCCAGCACTAACGGGGCCCAGGGGGCCACTGAAGCTTTCTTT. Its coded protein is CASTNGAQGATEAFF.